These T cell receptor beta chains were read from a single sample in a study of CD8 T cells in ankylosing spondylitis. MiXCR was run by TCRdb on the 5' RACE reads, yielding one entry per CDR3 protein. In the table there are about 240,000 distinct CDR3 sequences, about 10% of which are singletons. The material sequenced was blood, either unsorted or a sorted T cell fraction (not recorded which). These receptors came from a male donor with ankylosing spondylitis or in good health (not recorded which). The CDR3 runs from the conserved cysteine through the conserved F or W. The D gene is left open where the match is weak. Rows give clone size only sometimes, using once, few, many, or a class for an expanded clone.

clone size	CDR3 length	V gene	J gene	D gene	CDR3 DNA	CDR3 protein
-	13	TRBV18	TRBJ2-2	-	TGTGCCAGCTCCGGCGCGAACACCGGGGAGCTGTTTTTT	CASSGANTGELFF
few	16	TRBV11-2	TRBJ2-1	-	TGTGCCAGCAGCTTAGAGTACCGCAGCTCCTACAATGAGCAGTTCTTC	CASSLEYRSSYNEQFF
-	14	TRBV7-3	TRBJ2-4	-	TGTGCCAGCAGCACCGACCGGTCCGGAAACATTCAGTACTTC	CASSTDRSGNIQYF
few	13	TRBV27	TRBJ2-2	-	TGTGCCAGCAATAGGGCCGGTTTCGGGGAGCTGTTTTTT	CASNRAGFGELFF
-	12	TRBV7-6	TRBJ2-1	-	TGTGCCAGCAGCCCAGTTGGAGATGAGCAGTTCTTC	CASSPVGDEQFF
many	13	TRBV3-1	TRBJ2-1	-	TGTGCCAGCAGCCAAGATCGAAGAAATGAGCAGTTCTTC	CASSQDRRNEQFF
-	13	TRBV7-9	TRBJ2-1	-	TGTGTCAGCAGCCCCGAATGGGAGAATGAGCAGTTCTTC	CVSSPEWENEQFF
-	12	TRBV7-9	TRBJ1-6	TRBD1	TGTGCCAGCAGCTGGGGACAGGGGGCCCTCCACTTT	CASSWGQGALHF
-	13	TRBV11-1	TRBJ2-2	TRBD2	TGTGCCAGCAGCTCGGAGCGGGGCGGGGAGCTGTTTTTT	CASSSERGGELFF
many	14	TRBV7-8	TRBJ2-1	TRBD1	TGTGCCAGCAGCTTACGGGACAGGTACAATGAGCAGTTCTTC	CASSLRDRYNEQFF
many	14	TRBV7-3	TRBJ2-3	-	TGTGCCAGCAGCTTACGGGGGCTCACAGATACGCAGTATTTT	CASSLRGLTDTQYF
few	16	TRBV7-3	TRBJ2-6	TRBD1	TGTGCCAGCAGCTCGACAGGGGGCTCTGGGGCCAACGTCCTGACTTTC	CASSSTGGSGANVLTF
many	13	TRBV9	TRBJ1-5	TRBD1	TGTGCCAGCAGCGGGACAGGGGATCAGCCCCAGCATTTT	CASSGTGDQPQHF
many	15	TRBV7-2	TRBJ1-6	-	TGTGCCAGCCACGATGGGTCCCCCGGGCGATCACCCCTCCACTTT	CASHDGSPGRSPLHF
many	14	TRBV29-1	TRBJ2-7	-	TGCAGCGTTTACGGGACGGACGAGGACTACGAGCAGTACTTC	CSVYGTDEDYEQYF
many	15	TRBV5-1	TRBJ1-4	TRBD1	TGCGCCAGCAGCCGGGACAGGGCAGACAAAGAAAAACTGTTTTTT	CASSRDRADKEKLFF
many	15	TRBV5-1	TRBJ2-3	-	TGCGCCAGCAGCTTGCGTCCGGGAGGCACAGATACGCAGTATTTT	CASSLRPGGTDTQYF
few	15	TRBV6-1	TRBJ2-2	-	TGTGCCAGCAGTCGGAATGACCCAGGGACCGGGGAGCTGTTTTTT	CASSRNDPGTGELFF
-	13	TRBV7-9	TRBJ2-3	-	TGTGCCAGCAGCTTCTATACCCCAGATACGCAGTATTTT	CASSFYTPDTQYF
many	14	TRBV5-1	TRBJ2-5	TRBD1	TGCGCCAGCAGCCCCTCAGGGGGCCAAGAGACCCAGTACTTC	CASSPSGGQETQYF
many	12	TRBV7-3	TRBJ2-3	-	TGTGCCAGCAGATACAGCGGAGATACGCAGTATTTT	CASRYSGDTQYF
many	15	TRBV5-5	TRBJ2-5	TRBD1	TGTGCCAGCAGCTTGGGACCGGGACAGGGGGAGACCCAGTACTTC	CASSLGPGQGETQYF
many	16	TRBV9	TRBJ2-1	-	TGTGCCAGCAGCCCCCTCAAGGGGGAAACCTACAATGAGCAGTTCTTC	CASSPLKGETYNEQFF